Below, one T cell receptor beta chain is given with its context. Its antigen remains undetermined. No base-level quality is on record; no much larger clone is a single base apart. The donors were healthy, HIV-negative adults who had no recently reported acute infections or vaccinations. Only Caucasian adults living in Nashville, Tennessee, USA were represented among the donors. CD4+ T cells were enriched through magnetic negative selection, after which naive cells were positively selected on CD45RA and the remaining negative fraction served as the memory subset. Blood was obtained by leukapheresis, after which PBMCs were separated by Ficoll-Histopaque density gradient centrifugation and cryopreserved in liquid nitrogen vapor phase. Analytical flow cytometry was used to check the purity and quantity of every magnetically sorted T cell population. Each sorted fraction had its genomic DNA isolated and then quantified by UV absorbance on a Nanodrop 2000c.

Using the deep immunoSEQ assay, multiplex PCR amplified TCR CDR3 regions from genomic DNA. For each cell subset, the extracted genomic DNA was distributed evenly across all wells of several immunoSEQ 96-well plates, and each plate served as one replicate. Each replicate PCR for sorted subsets received about 210 ng genomic DNA, equal to roughly 30,000 T cell genomes. Purified libraries were quantified with a Qubit 3.0 fluorometer, sized on a Bioanalyzer 2100, and re-quantified with the KAPA Library Quantification kit. Every immunoSEQ 96-well plate was sequenced on a dedicated single-read 150-cycle Illumina NextSeq 550 flow cell. Per the source publication's procedure: Because the immunoSEQ output held only junctional sequences and lacked quality scores, the filtering could not match the filtering applied to full-length reads. To assign V/J genes and CDR3, sequences were annotated using PyIR, a Python wrapper for IgBLAST v1.9, with IMGT germline references. Reads were filtered out if the reads had weak V/J assignments (E-value above 1e-6), no CDR3, stop codons, out-of-frame junctions, or ambiguous translated residues. V3J clonotypes were defined as sequences sharing an identical inferred V gene, J gene, and CDR3 amino acid sequence. Percentage overlap between repertoires was calculated by dividing the number of shared unique clonotypes by the size of the smaller repertoire. Repertoire richness was assessed with RTK rarefaction, the Chao1 estimator, and Recon v2.1 estimates of unobserved clonotypes. Generation probabilities were computed with OLGA for all TCRbeta clonotypes obtained by the gDNA method from four donors. Imported from immuneACCESS, the table was reduced by TCRdb to in-frame sequences with V and J called. These copies leave out some clones; in studies compared against another copy, an unresolved V gene accounts for under half, and the cause of the remainder is not known. V, J and clone size are those of that table, while D and trimming were read from the DNA. The table for this sample lists about 2.3 million clones; 90% to 95% of them were counted only once. The ten largest clonotypes hold about 0.39% of the sample.

This specimen comes from a study of shared clonotypes between healthy human individuals (dated by TCRdb to the early 2020s). Notes on the research overall: A few men and a couple of women, aged 18 to 49 years, made up the cohort. For each donor, CD4 naive and CD4 memory were each run on three plates, CD8 naive on two plates, and CD8 memory on one plate. To estimate repertoire size and how much clonotype sharing occurs between individuals, the study deeply sequenced the blood TCR repertoires of a handful of healthy adults. Different laboratories and diverse techniques were used to prepare libraries and sequence TCR repertoires, to increase sequencing depth and limit assay-specific biases. Leukapheresis yielded between about 0.9 and 8.9 billion PBMCs per donor. What the work shows at the level of the full study, not this receptor alone: Based on pairwise subsampling, the degree of clonotype sharing among donors was expected to be affected by sequencing depth. Higher generation probabilities were observed for clonotypes shared by all four sorted-subset donors than for non-shared clonotypes. Across a few donors, roughly 5% of naive CD4, 3.5% of naive CD8, around 2.5% of memory CD4, and roughly 0.4% of memory CD8 clonotypes were shared. Incomplete sequencing was indicated by rarefaction of sorted-subset datasets, despite the large sequencing depth. The genetic and exposure-history diversity represented was limited by the small number of donors. Naive subsets generally had larger estimated clonotype richness than memory subsets. Only blood was sampled, and tissue TCR repertoires likely differ from those in blood.

The CDR1 and CDR2 encoded by the germline V gene are SNHLY and FYNNEI. The CDR3 spans 15 residues, from the cysteine through the phenylalanine. The kept DNA is CDR3 alone, 45 bases in frame from the first base. The junction carries 15 bases between V and J, which are trimmed by 3 bases and 4 bases respectively. The sample comprised naive CD4+ T cells from PBMCs. This sample's cell subset or site label indicates: CD45RA+ positively selected. The TCR sequence derives from a man aged 18-30 years in good health. Some clones in this sample may be carry-over from other donors' samples. The receptor chain draws on TRBV2 and TRBJ1-2, with the D gene not clear enough to name. In nucleotide form, the sequence is TGTGCCAGCAGTGAGTTGCGGCAGACGCGCTATGGCTACACCTTC. It encodes CASSELRQTRYGYTF.